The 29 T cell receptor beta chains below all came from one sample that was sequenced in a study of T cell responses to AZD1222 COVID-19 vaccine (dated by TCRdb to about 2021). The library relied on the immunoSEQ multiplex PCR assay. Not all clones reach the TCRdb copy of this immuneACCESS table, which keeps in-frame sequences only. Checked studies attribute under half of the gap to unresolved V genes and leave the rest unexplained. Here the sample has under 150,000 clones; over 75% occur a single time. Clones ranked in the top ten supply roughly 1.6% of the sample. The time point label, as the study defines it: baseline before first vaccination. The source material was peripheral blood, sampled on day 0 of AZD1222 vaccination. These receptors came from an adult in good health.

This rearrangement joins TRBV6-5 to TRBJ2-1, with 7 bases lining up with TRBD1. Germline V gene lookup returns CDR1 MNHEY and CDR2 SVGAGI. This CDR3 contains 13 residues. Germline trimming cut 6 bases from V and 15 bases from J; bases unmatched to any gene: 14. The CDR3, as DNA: TGTGCCAGCAGACCGGCTGACAGGGTAGTTTGGTTCTTC. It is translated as CASRPADRVVWFF.

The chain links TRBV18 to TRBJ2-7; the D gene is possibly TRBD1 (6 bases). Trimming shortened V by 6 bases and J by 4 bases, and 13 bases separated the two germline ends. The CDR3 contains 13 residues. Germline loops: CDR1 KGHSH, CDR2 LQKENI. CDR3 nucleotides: TGTGCCAGCTCCTTAAGCAGGGGTTACGAGCAGTACTTC. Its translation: CASSLSRGYEQYF.

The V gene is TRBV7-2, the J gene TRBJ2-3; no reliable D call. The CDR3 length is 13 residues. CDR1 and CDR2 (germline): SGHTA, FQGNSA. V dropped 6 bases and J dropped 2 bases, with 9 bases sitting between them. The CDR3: CASRPGATDTQYF. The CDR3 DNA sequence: TGTGCCAGCAGACCCGGAGCCACAGATACGCAGTATTTT. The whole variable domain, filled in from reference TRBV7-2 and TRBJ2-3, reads GAGVSQSPSNKVTEKGKDVELRCDPISGHTALYWYRQSLGQGLEFLIYFQGNSAPDKSGLPSDRFSAERTGGSVSTLTIQRTQQEDSAVYLCASRPGATDTQYFGPGTRLTVL.

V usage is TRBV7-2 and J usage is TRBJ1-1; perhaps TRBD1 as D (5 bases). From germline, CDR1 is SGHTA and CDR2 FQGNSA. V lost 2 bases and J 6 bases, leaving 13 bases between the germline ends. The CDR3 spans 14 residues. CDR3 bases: TGTGCCAGCAGCTTACAGGGAAGAGTGTCTGAAGCTTTCTTT. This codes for CASSLQGRVSEAFF.

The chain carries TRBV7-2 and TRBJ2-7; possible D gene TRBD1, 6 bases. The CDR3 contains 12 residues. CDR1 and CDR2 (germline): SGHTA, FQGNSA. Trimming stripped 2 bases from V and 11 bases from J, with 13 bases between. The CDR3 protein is CASSLHRDKEYF. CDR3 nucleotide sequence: TGTGCCAGCAGCTTACACCGGGACAAAGAGTACTTC. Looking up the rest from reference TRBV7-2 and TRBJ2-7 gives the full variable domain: GAGVSQSPSNKVTEKGKDVELRCDPISGHTALYWYRQSLGQGLEFLIYFQGNSAPDKSGLPSDRFSAERTGGSVSTLTIQRTQQEDSAVYLCASSLHRDKEYFGPGTRLTVT.

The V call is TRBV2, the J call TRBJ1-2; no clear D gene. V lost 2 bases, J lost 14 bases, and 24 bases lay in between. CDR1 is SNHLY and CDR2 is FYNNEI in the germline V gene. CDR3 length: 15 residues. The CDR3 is CASSETGSARGRATF. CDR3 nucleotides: TGTGCCAGCAGTGAAACGGGTTCTGCTCGAGGGCGAGCGACCTTC. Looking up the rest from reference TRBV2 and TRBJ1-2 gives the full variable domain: EPEVTQTPSHQVTQMGQEVILRCVPISNHLYFYWYRQILGQKVEFLVSFYNNEISEKSEIFDDQFSVERPDGSNFTLKIRSTKLEDSAMYFCASSETGSARGRATFGSGTRLTVV.

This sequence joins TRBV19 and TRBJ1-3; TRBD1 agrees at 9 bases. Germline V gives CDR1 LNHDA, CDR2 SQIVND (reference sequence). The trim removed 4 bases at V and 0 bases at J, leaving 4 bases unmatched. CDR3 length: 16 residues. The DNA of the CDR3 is TGTGCCAGTAGTAGGGACAGGGCGTTCTCTGGAAACACCATATATTTT. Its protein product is CASSRDRAFSGNTIYF. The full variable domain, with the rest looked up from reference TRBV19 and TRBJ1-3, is DGGITQSPKYLFRKEGQNVTLSCEQNLNHDAMYWYRQDPGQGLRLIYYSQIVNDFQKGDIAEGYSVSREKKESFPLTVTSAQKNPTAFYLCASSRDRAFSGNTIYFGEGSWLTVV.

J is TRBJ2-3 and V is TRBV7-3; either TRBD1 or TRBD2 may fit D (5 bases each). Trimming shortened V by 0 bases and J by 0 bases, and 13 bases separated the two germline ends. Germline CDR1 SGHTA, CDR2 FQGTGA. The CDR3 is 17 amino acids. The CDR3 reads CASSLTGEAISTDTQYF. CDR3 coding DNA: TGTGCCAGCAGCTTAACGGGGGAAGCGATTAGCACAGATACGCAGTATTTT.

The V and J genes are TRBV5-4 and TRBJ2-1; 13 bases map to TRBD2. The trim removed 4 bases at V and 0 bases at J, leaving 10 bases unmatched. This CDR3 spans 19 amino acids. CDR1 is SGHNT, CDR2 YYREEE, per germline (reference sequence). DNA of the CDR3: TGTGCCAGCAGCGACCCAGGACTAGCGGGAGTCTTCTCCTACAATGAGCAGTTCTTC. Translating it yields CASSDPGLAGVFSYNEQFF.

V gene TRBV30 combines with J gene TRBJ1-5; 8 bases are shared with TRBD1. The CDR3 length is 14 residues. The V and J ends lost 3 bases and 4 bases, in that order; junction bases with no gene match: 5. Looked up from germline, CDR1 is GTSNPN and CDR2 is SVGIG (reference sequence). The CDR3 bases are TGTGCCTGGAGCGGGTGGACAGGGAATCAGCCCCAGCATTTT. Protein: CAWSGWTGNQPQHF.

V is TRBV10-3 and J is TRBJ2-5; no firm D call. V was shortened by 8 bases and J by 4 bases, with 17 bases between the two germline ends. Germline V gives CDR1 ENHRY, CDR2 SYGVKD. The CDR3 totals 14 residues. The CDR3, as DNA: TGTGCCATCTCGGAACGGGTTGCTGGAGAGACCCAGTACTTC. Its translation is CAISERVAGETQYF.

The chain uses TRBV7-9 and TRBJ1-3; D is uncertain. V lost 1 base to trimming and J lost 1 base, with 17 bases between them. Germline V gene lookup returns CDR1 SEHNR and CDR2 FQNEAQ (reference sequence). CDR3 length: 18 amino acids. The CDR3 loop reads CASSLVFGRSPSGNTIYF. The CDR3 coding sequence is TGTGCCAGCAGCTTAGTCTTCGGGAGGTCCCCTTCTGGAAACACCATATATTTT.

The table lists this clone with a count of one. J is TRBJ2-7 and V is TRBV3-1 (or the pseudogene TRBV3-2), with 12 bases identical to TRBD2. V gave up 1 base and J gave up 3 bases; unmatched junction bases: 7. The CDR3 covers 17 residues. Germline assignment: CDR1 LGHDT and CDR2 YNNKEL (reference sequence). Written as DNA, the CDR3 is TGTGCCAGCAGCCAAGGTTTGACTAGCGGGAGAAACTACGAGCAGTACTTC. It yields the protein CASSQGLTSGRNYEQYF.

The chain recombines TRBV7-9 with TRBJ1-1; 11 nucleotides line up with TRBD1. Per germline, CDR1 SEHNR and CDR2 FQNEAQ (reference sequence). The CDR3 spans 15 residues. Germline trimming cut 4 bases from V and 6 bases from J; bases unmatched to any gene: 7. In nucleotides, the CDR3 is TGTGCCAGCAGCTCCTCTGGACAGGGGGCGGCTGAAGCTTTCTTT. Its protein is CASSSSGQGAAEAFF.

For the CDR3, the DNA is TGTGCCAGCTCCCAGGGACAAATGAACACTGAAGCTTTCTTT. It translates to CASSQGQMNTEAFF. The V gene is TRBV18, the J gene TRBJ1-1; TRBD1 might be the D (6 bases). The CDR3 spans 14 residues. V was cut by 6 bases and J by 0 bases, with 11 bases left in between. In germline, CDR1 is KGHSH, CDR2 LQKENI.

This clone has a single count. The CDR3 region is CASSPPIVPGGQPQHF. In DNA form, the CDR3 reads TGTGCCAGCTCACCACCGATCGTTCCGGGGGGCCAGCCCCAGCATTTT. The chain has TRBV18 and TRBJ1-5; perhaps TRBD1 as D (6 bases). Germline V gene data show CDR1 as KGHSH and CDR2 as LQKENI. V lost 0 bases to trimming and J lost 7 bases, with 16 bases between them. This CDR3 has 16 amino acids.

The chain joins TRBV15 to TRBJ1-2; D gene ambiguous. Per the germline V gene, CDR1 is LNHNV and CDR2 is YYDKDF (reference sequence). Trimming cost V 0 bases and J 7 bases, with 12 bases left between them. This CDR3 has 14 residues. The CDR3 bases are TGTGCCACCAGCAGAGAAAGAACATCCTTTGGCTACACCTTC. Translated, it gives CATSRERTSFGYTF. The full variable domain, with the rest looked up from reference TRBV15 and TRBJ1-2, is DAMVIQNPRYQVTQFGKPVTLSCSQTLNHNVMYWYQQKSSQAPKLLFHYYDKDFNNEADTPDNFQSRRPNTSFCFLDIRSPGLGDTAMYLCATSRERTSFGYTFGSGTRLTVV.

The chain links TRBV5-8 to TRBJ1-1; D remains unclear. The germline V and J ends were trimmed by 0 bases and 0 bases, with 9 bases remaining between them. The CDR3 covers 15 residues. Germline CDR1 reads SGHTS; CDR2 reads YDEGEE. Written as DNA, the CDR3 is TGTGCCAGCAGCTTGGGGGTCAGGATGAACACTGAAGCTTTCTTT. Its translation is CASSLGVRMNTEAFF.

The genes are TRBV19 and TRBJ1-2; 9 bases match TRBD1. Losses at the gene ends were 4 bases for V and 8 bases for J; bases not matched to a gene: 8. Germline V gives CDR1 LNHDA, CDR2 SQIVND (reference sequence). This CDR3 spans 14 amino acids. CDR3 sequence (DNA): TGTGCCAGTAGTAACCGGGACAGGGCACGGGGCTACACCTTC. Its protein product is CASSNRDRARGYTF. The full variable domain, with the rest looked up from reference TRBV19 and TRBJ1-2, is DGGITQSPKYLFRKEGQNVTLSCEQNLNHDAMYWYRQDPGQGLRLIYYSQIVNDFQKGDIAEGYSVSREKKESFPLTVTSAQKNPTAFYLCASSNRDRARGYTFGSGTRLTVV.

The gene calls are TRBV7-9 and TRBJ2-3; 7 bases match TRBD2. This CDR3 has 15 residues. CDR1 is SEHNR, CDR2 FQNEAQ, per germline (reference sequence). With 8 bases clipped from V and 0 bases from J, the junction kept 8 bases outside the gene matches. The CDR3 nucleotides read TGTGCCAGCGCTGGCCTAGCGGCTAGCACAGATACGCAGTATTTT. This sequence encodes CASAGLAASTDTQYF.

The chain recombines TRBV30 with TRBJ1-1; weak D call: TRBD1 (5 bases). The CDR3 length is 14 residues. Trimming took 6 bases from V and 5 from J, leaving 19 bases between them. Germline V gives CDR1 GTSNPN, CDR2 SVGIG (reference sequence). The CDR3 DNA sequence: TGTGCCTGCTGCTGGGGGGTGCGGAGGACTGAAGCTTTCTTT. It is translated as CACCWGVRRTEAFF.

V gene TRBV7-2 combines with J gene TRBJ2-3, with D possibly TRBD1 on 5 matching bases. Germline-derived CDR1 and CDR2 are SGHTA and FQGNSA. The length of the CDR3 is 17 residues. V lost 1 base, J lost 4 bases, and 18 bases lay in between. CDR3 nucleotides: TGTGCCAGCAGCTTAGAGGGGATCGGGCTCCGGGCAGATACGCAGTATTTT. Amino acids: CASSLEGIGLRADTQYF.

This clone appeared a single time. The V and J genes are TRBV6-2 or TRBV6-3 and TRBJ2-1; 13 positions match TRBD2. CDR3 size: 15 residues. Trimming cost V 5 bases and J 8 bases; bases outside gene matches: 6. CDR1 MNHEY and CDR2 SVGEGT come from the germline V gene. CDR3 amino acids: CASSPWTSGSDEQFF. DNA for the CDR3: TGTGCCAGCAGTCCCTGGACTAGCGGGAGTGATGAGCAGTTCTTC.

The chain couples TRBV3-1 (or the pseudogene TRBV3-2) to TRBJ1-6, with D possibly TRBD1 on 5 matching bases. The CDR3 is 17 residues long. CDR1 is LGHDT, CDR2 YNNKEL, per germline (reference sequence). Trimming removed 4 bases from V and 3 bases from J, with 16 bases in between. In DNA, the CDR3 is TGTGCCAGCAGCCCAGGGTCTCCGGGCCGCTATAATTCACCCCTCCACTTT. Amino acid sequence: CASSPGSPGRYNSPLHF.

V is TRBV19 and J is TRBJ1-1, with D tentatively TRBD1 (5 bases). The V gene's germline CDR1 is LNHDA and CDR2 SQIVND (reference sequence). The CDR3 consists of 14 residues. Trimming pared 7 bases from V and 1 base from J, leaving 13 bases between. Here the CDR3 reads CASTWGGRNTEAFF. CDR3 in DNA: TGTGCCAGTACCTGGGGGGGGAGGAACACTGAAGCTTTCTTT.

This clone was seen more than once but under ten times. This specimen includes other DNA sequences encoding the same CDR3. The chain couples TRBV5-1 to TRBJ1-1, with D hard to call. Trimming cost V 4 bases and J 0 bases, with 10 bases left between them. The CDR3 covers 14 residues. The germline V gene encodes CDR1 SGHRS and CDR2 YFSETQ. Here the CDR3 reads CASSPGRMNTEAFF. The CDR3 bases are TGCGCCAGCAGCCCCGGCCGCATGAACACTGAAGCTTTCTTT.

The CDR3 sequence: CASSEGGAENYEQYF. CDR3 DNA sequence: TGTGCCAGCAGTGAAGGAGGGGCTGAGAACTACGAGCAGTACTTC. The rearrangement joins TRBV2 to TRBJ2-7; D possibly uses TRBD1 or TRBD2 (5 bases each). Trimming left V 1 base short and J 3 bases short, with 13 bases between. The germline V gene has CDR1 SNHLY and CDR2 FYNNEI. CDR3 size: 15 residues.

CDR3 amino acids: CASSPAVGGSMNTEAFF. DNA of the CDR3: TGCGCCAGCAGCCCCGCGGTCGGGGGATCCATGAACACTGAAGCTTTCTTT. This chain joins TRBV5-1 and TRBJ1-1; TRBD1 is a possible D gene (5 bases). Germline CDR1 and CDR2: SGHRS and YFSETQ. The CDR3 has 17 amino acids. V lost 4 bases and J 0 bases, leaving 19 bases between the germline ends.

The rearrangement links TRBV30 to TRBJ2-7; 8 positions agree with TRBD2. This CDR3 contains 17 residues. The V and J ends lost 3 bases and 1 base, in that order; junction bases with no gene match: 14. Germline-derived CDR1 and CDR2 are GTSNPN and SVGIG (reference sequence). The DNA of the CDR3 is TGTGCCTGGAGCTCGGGACTAGTGAGGGCTCGGTCCTACGAGCAGTACTTC. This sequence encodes CAWSSGLVRARSYEQYF. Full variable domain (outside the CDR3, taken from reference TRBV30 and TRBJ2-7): SQTIHQWPATLVQPVGSPLSLECTVEGTSNPNLYWYRQAAGRGLQLLFYSVGIGQISSEVPQNLSASRPQDRQFILSSKKLLLSDSGFYLCAWSSGLVRARSYEQYFGPGTRLTVT.